A selection of T cell receptor beta chains follows, all from one sample in a study of T cell responses to AZD1222 COVID-19 vaccine. Only in-frame clones appear in the TCRdb table, and some are missing; sequencing was by immunoSEQ multiplex PCR. The table shows 85,000 or so clones, with 75% to 90% occurring only once. The specimen comprised peripheral blood, sampled on day 0 of AZD1222 vaccination. The receptor set was obtained from an adult in good health. Both conserved end residues are part of each CDR3. Fields, in order: J gene, D gene, V gene, CDR3 length, clone size, CDR3 DNA, CDR3 protein. D genes are given only for firm matches. Clone size is not always given. Where it is, it says once, few, many or a class for expanded clones.

>TRBJ2-3|TRBD1|TRBV5-6|13|NA
TGTGCCAGCCGACCGACAGGGGCAGATACGCAGTATTTT
CASRPTGADTQYF
>TRBJ1-5|TRBD1|TRBV7-9|15|NA
TGTGCCAGCAGCCCTTCCCCGACAGGGGGTCAGCCCCAGCATTTT
CASSPSPTGGQPQHF
>TRBJ2-2|TRBD1|TRBV19|14|NA
TGTGCCAGTAGCAATAGACAGGGTCACGGGGAGCTGTTTTTT
CASSNRQGHGELFF
>TRBJ2-3|TRBD2|TRBV24-1|19|NA
TGTGCCACCAGTGATTACGGGACTAGCGGGGGCCGGGGCACAGATACGCAGTATTTT
CATSDYGTSGGRGTDTQYF
>TRBJ2-1|TRBD2|TRBV3-1/TRBV3-2|14|NA
TGTGCCAGCAGCCCGGGACTAGGAATTTTTGAGCAGTTCTTC
CASSPGLGIFEQFF
>TRBJ2-3|TRBD1|TRBV5-1|14|once
TGCGCCAGCAGCTGGGACAGCTACACAGATACGCAGTATTTT
CASSWDSYTDTQYF
>TRBJ1-1|NA|TRBV29-1|10|NA
TGCAGCGTTGTTAAATTTGAAGCTTTCTTT
CSVVKFEAFF
>TRBJ1-5|NA|TRBV6-5|14|NA
TGTGCCAGCAGTTACGGGGGGAAGAATCAGCCCCAGCATTTT
CASSYGGKNQPQHF
>TRBJ1-2|TRBD1|TRBV7-3|15|NA
TGTGCCAGCAGCTCGACGACAGGGGGAGGCTATGGCTACACCTTC
CASSSTTGGGYGYTF
>TRBJ2-7|NA|TRBV28|13|NA
TGTGCCAGCAGTTTTGAGGGGGCCTACGAGCAGTACTTC
CASSFEGAYEQYF
>TRBJ2-7|NA|TRBV5-1|11|NA
TGCGCCAGCAGGGACACATACGAGCAGTACTTC
CASRDTYEQYF
>TRBJ2-5|TRBD2|TRBV5-4|14|NA
TGTGCCAGCAGCATAAGGACTAGCGGAGAGACCCAGTACTTC
CASSIRTSGETQYF
>TRBJ2-2|NA|TRBV9|17|NA
TGTGCCAGCTCCCGTATCGGGGTGCGTAGGAACACCGGGGAGCTGTTTTTT
CASSRIGVRRNTGELFF